This T cell receptor (beta chain) was observed in a study of shared clonotypes between healthy human individuals. Naive-designated CD8 cells lacked CD45RO, were positively enriched for CCR7, and omitted terminally differentiated effector memory CD45RA+ cells. Here immunoSEQ multiplex PCR was the method, and the copy in TCRdb shows in-frame clones only, minus some. The sample has around 2.1 million clones; 90% to 95% are singletons. Germline V gives CDR1 SGHVS, CDR2 FNYEAQ. CDR3 length: 14 amino acids. V lost 3 bases, J lost 7 bases, and 3 bases stayed unmatched. The rearrangement uses TRBV7-6 and TRBJ2-1; 10 bases fit TRBD1. The specimen sequenced was naive CD8+ T cells from PBMCs. The TCR comes from a man in his late teens or twenties in good health. Some clones in this sample may be carry-over from other donors' samples. Here the CDR3 reads CASSLGQGKNEQFF. For the CDR3, the DNA is TGTGCCAGCAGCTTGGGACAGGGGAAGAATGAGCAGTTCTTC.